Sequencing of this T cell receptor (beta chain) was carried out in a study of cytomegalovirus exposure and HLA in healthy donors. The study ran its PCR with 60 Vbeta and 13 Jbeta primers. Measured with immunoSEQ multiplex PCR; TCRdb has only the in-frame clones, and not every one. The sample has around 150,000 clones, roughly 85% seen once; the top ten hold under 2.5%. As concerns this clone: Its antigen is still unknown. The junction departs from the called germline gene at one end, perhaps through a read error.

The CDR3 covers 17 residues. CDR1 is MNHEY, CDR2 SMNVEV, per germline (reference sequence). Broader study findings: TCR sequences were mostly rare, though some public TCRs occurred in many donors. A later analysis, which compared TCR beta chains of equal frequency, found the HLA-associated ones more clonally expanded.

This clonotype was sampled from a man aged 35 to 55 in good health and CMV-seronegative. The sequenced sample consisted of PBMCs. The chain is built from TRBV27 and TRBJ2-4; TRBD2 aligns across 7 bases. The DNA of the CDR3 is TGTGCCAGCAGTTTCCAAAGGGAGGGTATAGCCAAAAACAGTCAGTACTTC. This gives the protein CASSFQREGIAKNSQYF.